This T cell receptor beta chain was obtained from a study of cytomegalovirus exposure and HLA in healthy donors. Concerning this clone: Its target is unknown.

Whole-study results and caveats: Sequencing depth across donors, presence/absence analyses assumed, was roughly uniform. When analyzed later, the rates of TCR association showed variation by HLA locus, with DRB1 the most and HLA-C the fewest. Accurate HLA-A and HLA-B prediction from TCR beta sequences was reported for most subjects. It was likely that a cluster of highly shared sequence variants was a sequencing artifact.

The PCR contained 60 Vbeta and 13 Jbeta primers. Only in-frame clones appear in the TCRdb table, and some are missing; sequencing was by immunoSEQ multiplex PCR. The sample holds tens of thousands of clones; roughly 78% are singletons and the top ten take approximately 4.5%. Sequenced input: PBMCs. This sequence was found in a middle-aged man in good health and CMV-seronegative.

DNA of the CDR3: TGTGCCAGCAGCTCCGGTACCAACACTGAAGCTTTCTTT. Residues: CASSSGTNTEAFF. The chain has TRBV7-3 and TRBJ1-1, with D unresolved. The germline V gene encodes CDR1 SGHTA and CDR2 FQGTGA. This CDR3 contains 13 residues. The germline V and J ends were trimmed by 4 bases and 2 bases, with 8 bases remaining between them.